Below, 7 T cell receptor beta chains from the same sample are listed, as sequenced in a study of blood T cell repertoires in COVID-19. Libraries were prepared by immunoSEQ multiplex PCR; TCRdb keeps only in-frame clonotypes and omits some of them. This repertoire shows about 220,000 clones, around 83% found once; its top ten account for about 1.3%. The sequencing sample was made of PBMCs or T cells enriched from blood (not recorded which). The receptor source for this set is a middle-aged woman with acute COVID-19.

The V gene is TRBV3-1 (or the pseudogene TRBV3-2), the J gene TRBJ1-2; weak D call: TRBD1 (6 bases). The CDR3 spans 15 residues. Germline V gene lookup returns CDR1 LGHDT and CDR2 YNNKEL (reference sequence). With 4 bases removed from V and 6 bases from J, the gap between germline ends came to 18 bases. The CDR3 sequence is CASSPTGGGPDGYTF. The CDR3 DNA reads TGTGCCAGCAGCCCCACCGGGGGGGGCCCGGATGGCTACACCTTC.

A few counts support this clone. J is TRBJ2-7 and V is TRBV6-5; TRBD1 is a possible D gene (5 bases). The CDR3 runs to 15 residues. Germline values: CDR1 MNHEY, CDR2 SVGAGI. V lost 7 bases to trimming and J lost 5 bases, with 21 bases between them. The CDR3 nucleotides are TGTGCCAGCACCGAAGACCGCAGGGTGGTACACGAGCAGTACTTC. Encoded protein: CASTEDRRVVHEQYF.

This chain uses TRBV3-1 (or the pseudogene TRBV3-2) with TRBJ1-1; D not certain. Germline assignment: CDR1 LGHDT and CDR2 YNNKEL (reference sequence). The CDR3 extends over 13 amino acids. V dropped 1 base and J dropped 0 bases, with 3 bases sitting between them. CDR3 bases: TGTGCCAGCAGCCAAGTCGTGAACACTGAAGCTTTCTTT. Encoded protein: CASSQVVNTEAFF.

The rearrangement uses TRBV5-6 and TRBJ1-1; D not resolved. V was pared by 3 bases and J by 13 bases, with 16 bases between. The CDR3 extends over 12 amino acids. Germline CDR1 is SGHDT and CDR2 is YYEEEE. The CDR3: CASSSMAGSVFF. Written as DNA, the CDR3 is TGTGCCAGCAGCTCCATGGCAGGTTCGGTTTTCTTT.

The CDR3 here is CASGGSVRGETQYF. DNA for the CDR3: TGTGCCAGCGGGGGTAGCGTGCGGGGGGAGACCCAGTACTTC. The chain is built from TRBV7-2 and TRBJ2-5; 7 bases are shared with TRBD2. With V trimmed by 8 bases and J by 5 bases, 11 bases remained unmatched. CDR1 and CDR2 from the germline V gene are SGHTA and FQGNSA. The CDR3 consists of 14 residues. The variable domain in full, with the rest retrieved from reference TRBV7-2 and TRBJ2-5, is GAGVSQSPSNKVTEKGKDVELRCDPISGHTALYWYRQSLGQGLEFLIYFQGNSAPDKSGLPSDRFSAERTGGSVSTLTIQRTQQEDSAVYLCASGGSVRGETQYFGPGTRLLVL.

Here the CDR3 reads CASSGAIAHEQFF. The CDR3 DNA reads as TGTGCCAGCAGCGGGGCTATTGCCCATGAGCAGTTCTTC. The genes are TRBV9 and TRBJ2-1; D uncertain. This CDR3 contains 13 residues. CDR1 SGDLS and CDR2 YYNGEE come from the germline V gene. The V and J ends lost 3 bases and 8 bases respectively, with 12 bases between them.

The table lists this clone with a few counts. The CDR3 bases are TGTGCCAGCTCACCGGGAGCTAACTATGGCTACACCTTC. Translating it yields CASSPGANYGYTF. V usage is TRBV18 and J usage is TRBJ1-2; D unresolved. CDR1 and CDR2 (germline): KGHSH, LQKENI. V was trimmed by 3 bases and J by 0 bases, leaving 5 bases between them. The CDR3 extends over 13 amino acids.